Below, 20 T cell receptor beta chains from the same sample are listed, as sequenced in a study of cytomegalovirus exposure and HLA in healthy donors. The PCR employed 60 Vbeta primers together with 13 Jbeta primers. Produced via immunoSEQ multiplex PCR; TCRdb's table is partial and in-frame only. The sample consists of roughly 150,000 clones, around 10% of them appearing once. What was sequenced was PBMCs. All receptors come from a male donor in good health and CMV-seronegative.

This clone was seen a few times. The chain links TRBV9 to TRBJ2-7; 9 positions match TRBD2. In germline, CDR1 is SGDLS, CDR2 YYNGEE. The CDR3 has 15 residues. V shed 3 bases, J shed 4 bases, and the junction held 8 bases outside the gene matches. DNA of the CDR3: TGTGCCAGCAGCGCCTTAGCGGGAGATCTATACGAGCAGTACTTC. It translates to CASSALAGDLYEQYF.

This clone was counted only a few times. The gene calls are TRBV5-4 and TRBJ1-1, with a possible D match to TRBD1 (6 bases). V lost 7 bases and J lost 5, with 18 bases in between. Germline V CDR1 and CDR2: SGHNT, YYREEE (reference sequence). The CDR3 spans 14 residues. The CDR3: CASPGGGVGTEAFF. In DNA, the CDR3 is TGTGCCAGCCCTGGGGGGGGCGTGGGAACTGAAGCTTTCTTT. The whole variable domain, remainder taken from reference TRBV5-4 and TRBJ1-1, is ETGVTQSPTHLIKTRGQQVTLRCSSQSGHNTVSWYQQALGQGPQFIFQYYREEENGRGNFPPRFSGLQFPNYSSELNVNALELDDSALYLCASPGGGVGTEAFFGQGTRLTVV.

There are a few counts of this clone. The CDR3 coding sequence is TGTGCCAGCAGCTTAGATAACAATCAGCCCCAGCATTTT. This translates into CASSLDNNQPQHF. The V call is TRBV7-6, the J call TRBJ1-5; D uncertain. Between the trimmed V and J ends, which lost 1 base and 3 bases, there was a span of 4 bases. The CDR3 totals 13 residues. CDR1 SGHVS and CDR2 FNYEAQ come from the germline V gene. The whole variable domain, filled in from reference TRBV7-6 and TRBJ1-5, reads GAGVSQSPRYKVTKRGQDVALRCDPISGHVSLYWYRQALGQGPEFLTYFNYEAQQDKSGLPNDRFSAERPEGSISTLTIQRTEQRDSAMYRCASSLDNNQPQHFGDGTRLSIL.

Details on this clone: It is unclear where the CDR3 begins or ends on the DNA, so no DNA is shown, and the CDR3 is as TCRdb lists it. The chain carries TRBV30 and TRBJ2-7; TRBD2 was called by the table and not checked on the DNA. From germline, CDR1 is GTSNPN and CDR2 SVGIG (reference sequence). The CDR3 is 13 residues long, ends included. CDR3 amino acids: CAWSVFWRGEQYF.

The V and J genes are TRBV30 and TRBJ1-4; 7 bases map to TRBD1. Germline lookup yields CDR1 GTSNPN and CDR2 SVGIG (reference sequence). The CDR3 covers 12 residues. V lost 4 bases to trimming and J lost 10 bases; unmatched junction nucleotides: 6. CDR3 DNA sequence: TGTGCCTGGAAAGGGGGCGCGACAAAACTGTTTTTT. Its translation: CAWKGGATKLFF.

The rearrangement links TRBV7-2 to TRBJ2-1; D perhaps matches TRBD1 (5 bases). V lost 4 bases and J 6 bases, leaving 10 bases between the germline ends. Germline loops: CDR1 SGHTA, CDR2 FQGNSA. The CDR3 runs 13 residues. CDR3 residues: CASSWIGANEQFF. Written as DNA, the CDR3 is TGTGCCAGCAGCTGGATTGGGGCCAATGAGCAGTTCTTC.

The sample holds a few counts of this clone. This sample also contains other DNA sequences that code for the same CDR3. The genes are TRBV4-3 and TRBJ1-1; 9 nucleotides align to TRBD1. CDR3 size: 16 residues. CDR1 LGHNA and CDR2 YSLEER come from the germline V gene. Trimming took 3 bases from V and 3 from J; bases not matched to a gene: 8. CDR3 nucleotides: TGCGCCAGCAGCCAGAGAACAGGGGGCCTGCACACTGAAGCTTTCTTT. The encoded protein is CASSQRTGGLHTEAFF.

V and J are TRBV4-2 and TRBJ1-2; tentative D call: TRBD1 (6 bases). The CDR3 runs to 15 residues. Germline V gene data show CDR1 as LGHNA and CDR2 as YNFKEQ. V was shortened by 0 bases and J by 4 bases, with 12 bases between the two germline ends. The CDR3 sequence: CASSQEQGVRYGYTF. The CDR3 DNA reads as TGTGCCAGCAGCCAAGAACAGGGAGTTCGCTATGGCTACACCTTC.

This chain joins TRBV28 and TRBJ2-7, with 12 bases lining up with TRBD1. The CDR3 runs 16 residues. With 5 bases clipped from V and 9 bases from J, the junction kept 14 bases outside the gene matches. The germline gives CDR1 MDHEN, CDR2 SYDVKM. This CDR3 reads CASSPTRDRGRLGQYF. The CDR3 region has the DNA TGTGCCAGCAGTCCAACCAGGGACAGGGGGCGCCTCGGGCAGTACTTC.

This sequence joins TRBV9 and TRBJ2-5; no definite D call. V lost 0 bases and J lost 5, with 8 bases in between. The V gene's germline CDR1 is SGDLS and CDR2 YYNGEE. This CDR3 is 13 amino acids long. The CDR3 DNA follows: TGTGCCAGCAGCGTAGAGGTCAGGGAGACCCAGTACTTC. It yields the protein CASSVEVRETQYF.

The chain couples TRBV28 to TRBJ2-7; 7 bases line up with TRBD2. V dropped 8 bases and J dropped 3; count of bases not matched to a gene: 4. The germline V gene encodes CDR1 MDHEN and CDR2 SYDVKM. The CDR3 length is 12 residues. Written as DNA, the CDR3 is TGTGCCAGCTGTGGGGAGGGCTACGAGCAGTACTTC. This gives the protein CASCGEGYEQYF.

This clone appeared a few times. V gene TRBV28 combines with J gene TRBJ2-1, with 16 bases lining up with TRBD2. Unmatched junction bases numbered 7, after V lost 5 bases and J lost 9 bases. Germline V gene sequence: CDR1 MDHEN, CDR2 SYDVKM. This CDR3 has 16 residues. The CDR3 here is CASSLGLAGGPSEQFF. The CDR3 DNA reads as TGTGCCAGCAGTCTGGGACTAGCGGGAGGGCCCAGTGAGCAGTTCTTC.

This chain links TRBV25-1 with TRBJ1-1; D possibly corresponds to TRBD1 (6 bases). Germline V gives CDR1 MGHDK, CDR2 SYGVNS. The CDR3 sequence is 15 residues long. V dropped 3 bases and J dropped 2 bases, with 13 bases sitting between them. Written as DNA, the CDR3 is TGTGCCAGCAGTGACCCCGGGACACCCAACACTGAAGCTTTCTTT. Translating it yields CASSDPGTPNTEAFF.

This clone was recorded a few times. V gene TRBV5-6 combines with J gene TRBJ2-7; D is perhaps TRBD2 (5 bases). V was shortened by 0 bases and J by 5 bases, with 12 bases between the two germline ends. Germline CDR1 is SGHDT and CDR2 is YYEEEE. This CDR3 has 14 residues. The CDR3 DNA sequence: TGTGCCAGCAGCTTGGGACCGGGGTTGGACGAGCAGTACTTC. Its translation: CASSLGPGLDEQYF. The variable domain in full, with the rest retrieved from reference TRBV5-6 and TRBJ2-7, is DAGVTQSPTHLIKTRGQQVTLRCSPKSGHDTVSWYQQALGQGPQFIFQYYEEEERQRGNFPDRFSGHQFPNYSSELNVNALLLGDSALYLCASSLGPGLDEQYFGPGTRLTVT.

V and J are TRBV29-1 and TRBJ2-3; no clear D. The germline gives CDR1 SQVTM, CDR2 ANQGSEA. CDR3 length: 13 amino acids. The ends were cut back, 6 bases at V and 0 bases at J, with 10 bases in the middle. The CDR3 DNA follows: TGCAGCGTGGAAAGTAGAAGCACAGATACGCAGTATTTT. Amino acids: CSVESRSTDTQYF.

The CDR3 region is CASKPTSGSYEQYF. The CDR3 nucleotides are TGCGCCAGCAAGCCGACTAGCGGATCCTACGAGCAGTACTTC. The chain is built from TRBV5-1 and TRBJ2-7; 9 bases are a match to TRBD2. The V gene's germline CDR1 is SGHRS and CDR2 YFSETQ. This CDR3 has 14 residues. Losses at the gene ends were 6 bases for V and 1 base for J; bases not matched to a gene: 5.

This clone appeared a few times. This chain's CDR3 is CASRGVSATNEKLFF. The CDR3 DNA sequence: TGTGCCAGCAGAGGAGTAAGTGCAACTAATGAAAAACTGTTTTTT. This chain uses TRBV28 with TRBJ1-4, with D unresolved. This CDR3 region has 15 residues. Germline V gives CDR1 MDHEN, CDR2 SYDVKM. V dropped 6 bases and J dropped 0 bases, with 11 bases sitting between them.

This clone occurred a few times. The chain couples TRBV28 to TRBJ2-5, with 8 nucleotides matching TRBD2. The CDR3 sequence is 16 residues long. Per the germline V gene, CDR1 is MDHEN and CDR2 is SYDVKM. After removal of 3 bases from V and 2 bases from J, the junction contained 8 bases not matched to a gene. The CDR3: CASSFPPPSGQETQYF. Written as DNA, the CDR3 is TGTGCCAGCAGTTTCCCCCCTCCTAGCGGGCAAGAGACCCAGTACTTC. The entire variable domain, with the rest obtained from reference TRBV28 and TRBJ2-5, is as follows: DVKVTQSSRYLVKRTGEKVFLECVQDMDHENMFWYRQDPGLGLRLIYFSYDVKMKEKGDIPEGYSVSREKKERFSLILESASTNQTSMYLCASSFPPPSGQETQYFGPGTRLLVL.

This clone was seen only a few times. This chain's CDR3 is CATSRDLFLGQENIQYF. The CDR3 DNA sequence: TGTGCCACCAGCAGAGATCTGTTTTTGGGACAGGAAAACATTCAGTACTTC. The rearrangement links TRBV15 to TRBJ2-4, with TRBD1 identical over 8 bases. Trimming took 0 bases from V and 5 from J; bases not matched to a gene: 9. The germline V gene has CDR1 LNHNV and CDR2 YYDKDF (reference sequence). CDR3 length: 17 amino acids.

This clone turned up a few times. J is TRBJ2-7 and V is TRBV11-3, with 12 bases identical to TRBD2. Germline values: CDR1 SGHNT, CDR2 YENEEA. CDR3 size: 15 residues. J was trimmed by 4 bases and V by 3 bases; bases with no gene match: 4. This CDR3 is CASSLTSGSFYEQYF. In DNA, the CDR3 is TGTGCCAGCAGCTTGACTAGCGGGAGTTTTTACGAGCAGTACTTC.